This T cell receptor (beta chain) was sequenced in a study of T-cell reconstitution after alpha-beta-depleted transplantation in children. Unique molecular identifiers were used in preparing the TCRbeta library. Each CDR3 protein gets one entry after TCRdb re-called the PCR reads with MiXCR. This sample has about 420,000 distinct CDR3 sequences; approximately 10% occur once, and the top ten carry 5% to 6.5%. Specimen: PBMCs from the stem cell graft donor, collected from the stem cell graft. This receptor was identified in a human donor who donated a stem cell graft to a child with acute myeloid leukemia.

The CDR3 protein is CASSQDGPYNEQFF. CDR3 nucleotide sequence: TGTGCCAGCAGCCAGGACGGGCCCTACAATGAGCAGTTCTTC. The chain couples TRBV12-3 or TRBV12-4 to TRBJ2-1; no reliable D call. Trimming cost V 6 bases and J 2 bases, with 11 bases left between them. This CDR3 is built from 14 residues.